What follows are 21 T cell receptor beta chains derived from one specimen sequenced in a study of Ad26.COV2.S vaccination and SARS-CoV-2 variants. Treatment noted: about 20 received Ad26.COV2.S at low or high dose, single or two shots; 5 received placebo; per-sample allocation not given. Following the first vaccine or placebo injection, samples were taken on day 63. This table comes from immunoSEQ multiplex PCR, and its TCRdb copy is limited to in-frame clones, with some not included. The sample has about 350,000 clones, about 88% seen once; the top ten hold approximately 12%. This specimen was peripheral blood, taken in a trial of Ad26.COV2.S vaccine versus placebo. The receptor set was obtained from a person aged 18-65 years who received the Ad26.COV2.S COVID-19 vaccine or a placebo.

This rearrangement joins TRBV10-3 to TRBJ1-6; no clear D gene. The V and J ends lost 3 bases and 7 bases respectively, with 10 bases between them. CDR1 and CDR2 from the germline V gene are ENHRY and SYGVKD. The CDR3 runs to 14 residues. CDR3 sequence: CAISDGPPNSPLHF. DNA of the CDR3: TGTGCCATCAGTGACGGGCCCCCGAATTCACCCCTCCACTTT.

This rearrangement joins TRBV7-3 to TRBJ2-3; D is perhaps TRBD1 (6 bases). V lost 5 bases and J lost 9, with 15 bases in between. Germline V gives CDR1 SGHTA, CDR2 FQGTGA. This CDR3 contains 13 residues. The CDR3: CASSPGAGDTQYF. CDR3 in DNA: TGTGCCAGCAGCCCAGGGGCTGGGGACACGCAGTATTTT. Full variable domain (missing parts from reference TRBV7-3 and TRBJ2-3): GAGVSQTPSNKVTEKGKYVELRCDPISGHTALYWYRQSLGQGPEFLIYFQGTGAADDSGLPNDRFFAVRPEGSVSTLKIQRTERGDSAVYLCASSPGAGDTQYFGPGTRLTVL.

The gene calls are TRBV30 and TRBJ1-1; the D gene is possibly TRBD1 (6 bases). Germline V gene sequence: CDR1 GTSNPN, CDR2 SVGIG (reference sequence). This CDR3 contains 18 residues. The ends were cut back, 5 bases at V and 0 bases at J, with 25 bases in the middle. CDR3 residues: CAWAAQFTGYPMNTEAFF. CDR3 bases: TGTGCCTGGGCCGCCCAATTCACAGGGTATCCAATGAACACTGAAGCTTTCTTT.

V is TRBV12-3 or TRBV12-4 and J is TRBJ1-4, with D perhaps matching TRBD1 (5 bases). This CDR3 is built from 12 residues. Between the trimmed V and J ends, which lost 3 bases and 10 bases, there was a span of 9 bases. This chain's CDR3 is CASSFPGRKLFF. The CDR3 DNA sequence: TGTGCCAGCAGTTTCCCAGGGCGAAAACTGTTTTTT.

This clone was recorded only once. The CDR3: CASSLTRGAGYEQYF. The CDR3 DNA reads as TGCGCCAGCAGCCTTACCCGGGGGGCGGGTTACGAGCAGTACTTC. The chain is built from TRBV4-3 and TRBJ2-7; perhaps TRBD2 as D (7 bases). CDR1 is LGHNA, CDR2 YSLEER, per germline. V was shortened by 4 bases and J by 4 bases, with 17 bases between the two germline ends. This CDR3 comprises 15 residues.

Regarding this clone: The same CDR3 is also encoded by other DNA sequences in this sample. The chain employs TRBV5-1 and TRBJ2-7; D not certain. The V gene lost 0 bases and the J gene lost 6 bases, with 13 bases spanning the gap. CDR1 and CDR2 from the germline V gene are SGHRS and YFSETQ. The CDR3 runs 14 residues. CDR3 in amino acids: CASSLDPGKGEQYF. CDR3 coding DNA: TGCGCCAGCAGCTTGGACCCCGGCAAGGGCGAGCAGTACTTC.

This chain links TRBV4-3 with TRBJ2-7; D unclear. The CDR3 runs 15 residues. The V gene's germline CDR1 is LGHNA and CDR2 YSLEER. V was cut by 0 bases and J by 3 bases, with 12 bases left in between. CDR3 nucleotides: TGCGCCAGCAGCCAAGAGACGGCGCTCCACTACGAGCAGTACTTC. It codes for CASSQETALHYEQYF.

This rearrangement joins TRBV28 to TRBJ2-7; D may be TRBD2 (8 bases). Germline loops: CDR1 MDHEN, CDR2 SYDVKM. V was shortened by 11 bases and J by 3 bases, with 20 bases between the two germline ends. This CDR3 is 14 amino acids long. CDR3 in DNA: TGTGCCGCAGCGGGGGCAGGGGGAAACTACGAGCAGTACTTC. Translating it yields CAAAGAGGNYEQYF. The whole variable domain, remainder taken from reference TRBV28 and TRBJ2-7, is DVKVTQSSRYLVKRTGEKVFLECVQDMDHENMFWYRQDPGLGLRLIYFSYDVKMKEKGDIPEGYSVSREKKERFSLILESASTNQTSMYLCAAAGAGGNYEQYFGPGTRLTVT.

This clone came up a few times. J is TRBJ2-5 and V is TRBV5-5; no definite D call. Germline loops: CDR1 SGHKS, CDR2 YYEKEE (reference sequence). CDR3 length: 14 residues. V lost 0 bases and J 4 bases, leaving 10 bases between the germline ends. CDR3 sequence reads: CASSLGTLGETQYF. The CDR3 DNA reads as TGTGCCAGCAGCTTGGGGACCCTTGGAGAGACCCAGTACTTC.

This CDR3 is CASSLSRDRGDEKLFF. The CDR3 bases are TGTGCCAGCAGTTTATCGAGGGACAGGGGAGACGAAAAACTGTTTTTT. V is TRBV27 and J is TRBJ1-4; TRBD1 matches 10 bases. Germline V gene lookup returns CDR1 MNHEY and CDR2 SMNVEV (reference sequence). The J segment lost 8 bases and the V segment lost 0 bases, leaving 6 bases of the junction unmatched. The CDR3 is made up of 16 amino acids.

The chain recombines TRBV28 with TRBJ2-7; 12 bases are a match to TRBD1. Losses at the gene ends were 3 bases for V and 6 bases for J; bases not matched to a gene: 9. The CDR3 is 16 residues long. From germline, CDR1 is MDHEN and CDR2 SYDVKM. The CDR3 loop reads CASSLGSGQGATEQYF. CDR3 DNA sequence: TGTGCCAGCAGTTTGGGCTCGGGACAGGGGGCGACCGAGCAGTACTTC.

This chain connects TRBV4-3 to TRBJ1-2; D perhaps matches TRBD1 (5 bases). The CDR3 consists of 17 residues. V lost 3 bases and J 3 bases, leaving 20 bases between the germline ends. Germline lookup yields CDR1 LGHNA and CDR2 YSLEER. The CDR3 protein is CASSHLNNRDADYGYTF. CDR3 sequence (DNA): TGCGCCAGCAGCCATTTAAATAACCGGGACGCGGACTATGGCTACACCTTC.

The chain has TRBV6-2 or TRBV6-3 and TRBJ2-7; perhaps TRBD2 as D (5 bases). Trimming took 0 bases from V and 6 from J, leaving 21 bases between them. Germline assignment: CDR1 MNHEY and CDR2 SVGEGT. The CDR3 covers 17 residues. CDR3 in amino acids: CASSYSIQRQTAPEQYF. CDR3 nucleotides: TGTGCCAGCAGTTACTCGATTCAGCGGCAGACGGCCCCCGAGCAGTACTTC.

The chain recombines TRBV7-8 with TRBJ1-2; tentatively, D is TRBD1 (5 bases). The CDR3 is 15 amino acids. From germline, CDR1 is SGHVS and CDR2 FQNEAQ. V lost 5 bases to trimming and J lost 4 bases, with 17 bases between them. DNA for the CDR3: TGTGCCAGCAGCCCAAACGAGGGCGGGGGCTATGGCTACACCTTC. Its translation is CASSPNEGGGYGYTF. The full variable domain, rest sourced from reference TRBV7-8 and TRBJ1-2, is GAGVSQSPRYKVAKRGQDVALRCDPISGHVSLFWYQQALGQGPEFLTYFQNEAQLDKSGLPSDRFFAERPEGSVSTLKIQRTQQEDSAVYLCASSPNEGGGYGYTFGSGTRLTVV.

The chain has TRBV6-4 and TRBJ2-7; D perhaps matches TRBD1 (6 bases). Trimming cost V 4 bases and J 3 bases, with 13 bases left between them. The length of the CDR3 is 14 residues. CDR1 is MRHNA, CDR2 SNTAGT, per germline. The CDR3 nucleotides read TGTGCCAGCAGTGGCCTACAGGGTAGCTACGAGCAGTACTTC. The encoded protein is CASSGLQGSYEQYF.

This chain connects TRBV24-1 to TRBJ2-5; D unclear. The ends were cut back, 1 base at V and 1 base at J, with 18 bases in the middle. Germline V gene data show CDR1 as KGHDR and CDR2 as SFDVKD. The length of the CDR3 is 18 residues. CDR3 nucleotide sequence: TGTGCCACCAGTGATTTCGGACCCGCCTCAGTTGGCCAAGAGACCCAGTACTTC. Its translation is CATSDFGPASVGQETQYF.

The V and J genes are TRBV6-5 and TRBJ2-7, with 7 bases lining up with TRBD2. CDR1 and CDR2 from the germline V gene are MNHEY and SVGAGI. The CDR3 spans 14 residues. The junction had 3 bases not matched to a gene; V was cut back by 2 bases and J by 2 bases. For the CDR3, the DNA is TGTGCCAGCAGTTACGGCGCGGGGGCCTACGAGCAGTACTTC. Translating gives CASSYGAGAYEQYF.

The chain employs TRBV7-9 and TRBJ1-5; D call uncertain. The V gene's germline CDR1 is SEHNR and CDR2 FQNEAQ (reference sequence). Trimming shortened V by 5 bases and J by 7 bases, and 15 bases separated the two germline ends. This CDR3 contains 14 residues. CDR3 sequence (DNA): TGTGCCAGCAGCCTACACGGGTCCGGCCAGCCCCAGCATTTT. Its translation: CASSLHGSGQPQHF. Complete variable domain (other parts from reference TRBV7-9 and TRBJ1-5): DTGVSQNPRHKITKRGQNVTFRCDPISEHNRLYWYRQTLGQGPEFLTYFQNEAQLEKSRLLSDRFSAERPKGSFSTLEIQRTEQGDSAMYLCASSLHGSGQPQHFGDGTRLSIL.

Here the CDR3 reads CASSPRTQNIQYF. CDR3 sequence (DNA): TGTGCCAGCAGCCCACGGACACAAAACATTCAGTACTTC. The chain has TRBV14 and TRBJ2-4, with D possibly matching TRBD1 (5 bases). CDR1 and CDR2 from the germline V gene are SGHDN and FVKESK. Trimming took 4 bases from V and 5 from J, leaving 9 bases between them. CDR3 length: 13 amino acids.

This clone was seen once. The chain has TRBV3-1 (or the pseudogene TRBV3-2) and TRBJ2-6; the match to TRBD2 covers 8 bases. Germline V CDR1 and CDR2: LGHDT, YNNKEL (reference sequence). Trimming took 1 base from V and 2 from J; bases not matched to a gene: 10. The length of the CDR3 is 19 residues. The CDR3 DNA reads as TGTGCCAGCAGCCAAGCCCCCGGGACTAGAATAACTGGGGCCAACGTCCTGACTTTC. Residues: CASSQAPGTRITGANVLTF.

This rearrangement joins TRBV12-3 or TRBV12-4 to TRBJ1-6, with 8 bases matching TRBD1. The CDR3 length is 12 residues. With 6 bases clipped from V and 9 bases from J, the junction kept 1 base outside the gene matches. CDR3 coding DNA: TGTGCCAGCAGCGACAGGGGTTCACCCCTCCACTTT. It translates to CASSDRGSPLHF.